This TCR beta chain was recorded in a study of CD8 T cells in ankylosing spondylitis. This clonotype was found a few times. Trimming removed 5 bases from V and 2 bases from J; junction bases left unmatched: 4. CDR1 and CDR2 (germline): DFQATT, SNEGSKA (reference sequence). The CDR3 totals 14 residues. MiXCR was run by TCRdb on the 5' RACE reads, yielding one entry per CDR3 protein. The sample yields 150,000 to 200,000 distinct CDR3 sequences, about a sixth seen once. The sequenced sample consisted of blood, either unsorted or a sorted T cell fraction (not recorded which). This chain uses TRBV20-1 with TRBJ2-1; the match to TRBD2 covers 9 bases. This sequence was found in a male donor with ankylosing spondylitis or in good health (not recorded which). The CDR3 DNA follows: TGCAGTGCTTTAGCGGGAGACGCCTACAATGAGCAGTTCTTC. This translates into CSALAGDAYNEQFF.